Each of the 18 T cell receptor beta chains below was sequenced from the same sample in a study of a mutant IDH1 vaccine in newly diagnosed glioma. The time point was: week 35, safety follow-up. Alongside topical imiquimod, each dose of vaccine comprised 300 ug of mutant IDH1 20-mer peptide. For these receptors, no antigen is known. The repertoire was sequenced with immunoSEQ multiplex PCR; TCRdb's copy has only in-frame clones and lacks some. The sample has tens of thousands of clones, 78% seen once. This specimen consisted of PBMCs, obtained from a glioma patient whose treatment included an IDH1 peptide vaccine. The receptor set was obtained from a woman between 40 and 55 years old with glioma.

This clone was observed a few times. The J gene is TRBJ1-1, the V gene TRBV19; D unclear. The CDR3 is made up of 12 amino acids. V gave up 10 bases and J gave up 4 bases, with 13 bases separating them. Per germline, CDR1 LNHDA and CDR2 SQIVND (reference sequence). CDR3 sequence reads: CATFDLGTEAFF. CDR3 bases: TGTGCCACCTTCGACCTGGGCACTGAAGCTTTCTTT.

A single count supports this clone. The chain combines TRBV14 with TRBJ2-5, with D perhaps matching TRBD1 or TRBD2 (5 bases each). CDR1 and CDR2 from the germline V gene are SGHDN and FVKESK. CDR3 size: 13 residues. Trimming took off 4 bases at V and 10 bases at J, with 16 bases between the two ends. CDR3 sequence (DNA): TGTGCCAGCAGCCTTCGGGACCTCGGGGACCAGTACTTC. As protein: CASSLRDLGDQYF.

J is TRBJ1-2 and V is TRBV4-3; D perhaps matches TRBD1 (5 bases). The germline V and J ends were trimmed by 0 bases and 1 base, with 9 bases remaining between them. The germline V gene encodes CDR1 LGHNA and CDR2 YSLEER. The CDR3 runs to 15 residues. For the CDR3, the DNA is TGCGCCAGCAGCCAAGATGGGACGCTTAACTATGGCTACACCTTC. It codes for CASSQDGTLNYGYTF.

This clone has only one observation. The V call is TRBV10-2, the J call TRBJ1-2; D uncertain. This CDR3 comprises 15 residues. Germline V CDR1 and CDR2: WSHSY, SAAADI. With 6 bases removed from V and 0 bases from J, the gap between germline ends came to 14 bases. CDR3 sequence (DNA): TGCGCCAGCAGCGACCCGGGCCTCGCTAACTATGGCTACACCTTC. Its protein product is CASSDPGLANYGYTF.

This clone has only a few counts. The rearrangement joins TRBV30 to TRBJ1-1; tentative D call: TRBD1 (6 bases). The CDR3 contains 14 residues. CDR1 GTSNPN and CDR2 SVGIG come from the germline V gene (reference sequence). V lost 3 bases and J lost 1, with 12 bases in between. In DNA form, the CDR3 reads TGTGCCTGGAGGCCGGGACACCGGAACACTGAAGCTTTCTTT. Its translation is CAWRPGHRNTEAFF.

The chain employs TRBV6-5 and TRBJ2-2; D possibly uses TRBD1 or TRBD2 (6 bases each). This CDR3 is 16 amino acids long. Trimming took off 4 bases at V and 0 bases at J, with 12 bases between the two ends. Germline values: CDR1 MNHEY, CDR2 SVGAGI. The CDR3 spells CASSWGDTTNTGELFF. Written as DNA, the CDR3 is TGTGCCAGCAGTTGGGGGGACACCACGAACACCGGGGAGCTGTTTTTT.

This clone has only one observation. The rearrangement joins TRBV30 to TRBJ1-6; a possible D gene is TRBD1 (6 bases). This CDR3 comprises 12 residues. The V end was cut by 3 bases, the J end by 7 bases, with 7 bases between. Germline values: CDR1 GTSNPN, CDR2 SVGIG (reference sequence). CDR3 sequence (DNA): TGTGCCTGGAGGGACAGAAATTCACCCCTCCACTTT. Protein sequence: CAWRDRNSPLHF. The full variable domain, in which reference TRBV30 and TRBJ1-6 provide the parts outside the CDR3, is SQTIHQWPATLVQPVGSPLSLECTVEGTSNPNLYWYRQAAGRGLQLLFYSVGIGQISSEVPQNLSASRPQDRQFILSSKKLLLSDSGFYLCAWRDRNSPLHFGNGTRLTVT.

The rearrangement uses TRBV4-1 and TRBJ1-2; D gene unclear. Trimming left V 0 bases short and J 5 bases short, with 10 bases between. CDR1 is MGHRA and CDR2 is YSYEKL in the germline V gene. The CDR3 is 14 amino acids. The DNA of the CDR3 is TGCGCCAGCAGCCAAGATCGAGGGAAATATGGCTACACCTTC. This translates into CASSQDRGKYGYTF.

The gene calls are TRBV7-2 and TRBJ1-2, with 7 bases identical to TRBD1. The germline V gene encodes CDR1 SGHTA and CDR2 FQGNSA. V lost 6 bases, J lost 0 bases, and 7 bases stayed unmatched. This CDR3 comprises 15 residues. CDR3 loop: CASRPMTGTNYGYTF. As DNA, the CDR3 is TGTGCCAGCAGACCGATGACAGGGACTAACTATGGCTACACCTTC.

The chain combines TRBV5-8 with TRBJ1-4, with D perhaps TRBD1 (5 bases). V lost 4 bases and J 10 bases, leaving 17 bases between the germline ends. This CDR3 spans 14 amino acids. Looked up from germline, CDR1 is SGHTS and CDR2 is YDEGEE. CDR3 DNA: TGTGCCAGCAGCCGGGGACTAGAGGATACAAAACTGTTTTTT. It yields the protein CASSRGLEDTKLFF.

This CDR3 reads CASSPGPSRAQYF. CDR3 coding DNA: TGTGCCAGCAGCCCGGGACCAAGTCGGGCCCAGTACTTC. V is TRBV14 and J is TRBJ2-5, with D perhaps TRBD1 or TRBD2 (5 bases each). Looked up from germline, CDR1 is SGHDN and CDR2 is FVKESK. This CDR3 region has 13 residues. V was shortened by 4 bases and J by 9 bases, with 15 bases between the two germline ends.

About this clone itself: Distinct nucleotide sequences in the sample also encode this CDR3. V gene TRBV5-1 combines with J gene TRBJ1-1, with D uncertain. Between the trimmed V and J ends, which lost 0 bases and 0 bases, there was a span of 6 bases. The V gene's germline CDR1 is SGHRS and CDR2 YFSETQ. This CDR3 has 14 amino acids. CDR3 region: CASSLDTMNTEAFF. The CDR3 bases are TGCGCCAGCAGCTTGGACACAATGAACACTGAAGCTTTCTTT.

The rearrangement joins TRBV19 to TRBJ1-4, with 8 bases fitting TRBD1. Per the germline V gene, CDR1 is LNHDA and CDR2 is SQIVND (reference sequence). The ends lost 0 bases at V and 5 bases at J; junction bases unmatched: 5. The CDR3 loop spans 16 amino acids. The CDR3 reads CASSIDRRTGNEKLFF. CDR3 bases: TGTGCCAGTAGTATAGATCGCCGGACAGGGAATGAAAAACTGTTTTTT.

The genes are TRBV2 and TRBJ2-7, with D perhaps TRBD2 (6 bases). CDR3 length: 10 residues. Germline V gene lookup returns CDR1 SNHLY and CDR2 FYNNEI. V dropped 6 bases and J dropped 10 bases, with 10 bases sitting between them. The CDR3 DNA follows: TGTGCCAGCAGGCGGGAAATCCAGTACTTC. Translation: CASRREIQYF.

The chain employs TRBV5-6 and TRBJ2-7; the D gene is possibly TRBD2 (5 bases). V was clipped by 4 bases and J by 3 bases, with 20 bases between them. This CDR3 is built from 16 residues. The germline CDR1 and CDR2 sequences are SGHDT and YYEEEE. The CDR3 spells CASSRRPRGRNYEQYF. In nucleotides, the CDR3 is TGTGCCAGCAGCCGCCGCCCCCGGGGAAGGAACTACGAGCAGTACTTC. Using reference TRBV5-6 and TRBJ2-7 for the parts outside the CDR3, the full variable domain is DAGVTQSPTHLIKTRGQQVTLRCSPKSGHDTVSWYQQALGQGPQFIFQYYEEEERQRGNFPDRFSGHQFPNYSSELNVNALLLGDSALYLCASSRRPRGRNYEQYFGPGTRLTVT.

CDR3 region: CASPAGEGRADTQYF. Written as DNA, the CDR3 is TGTGCCAGTCCCGCCGGGGAGGGCCGGGCAGATACGCAGTATTTT. This sequence joins TRBV2 and TRBJ2-3; 7 bases map to TRBD2. V shed 9 bases, J shed 4 bases, and the junction held 13 bases outside the gene matches. The CDR3 is 15 amino acids. Germline V gives CDR1 SNHLY, CDR2 FYNNEI.

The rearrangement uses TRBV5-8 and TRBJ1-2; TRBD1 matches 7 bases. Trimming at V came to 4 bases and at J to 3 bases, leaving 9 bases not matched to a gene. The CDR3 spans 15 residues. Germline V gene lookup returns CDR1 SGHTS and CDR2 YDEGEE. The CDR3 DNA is TGTGCCAGCAGCCGGGACAGTAAAATCGACTATGGCTACACCTTC. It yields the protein CASSRDSKIDYGYTF.

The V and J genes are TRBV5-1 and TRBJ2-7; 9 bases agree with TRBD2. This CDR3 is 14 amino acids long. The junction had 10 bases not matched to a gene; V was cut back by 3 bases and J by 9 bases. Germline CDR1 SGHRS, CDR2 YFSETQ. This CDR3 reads CASSSAGTSNVQYF. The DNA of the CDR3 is TGCGCCAGCAGCTCTGCCGGGACTAGCAATGTGCAGTACTTC. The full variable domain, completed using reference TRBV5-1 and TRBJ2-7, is KAGVTQTPRYLIKTRGQQVTLSCSPISGHRSVSWYQQTPGQGLQFLFEYFSETQRNKGNFPGRFSGRQFSNSRSEMNVSTLELGDSALYLCASSSAGTSNVQYFGPGTRLTVT.